Listed here are 3 T cell receptor beta chains from one sample, sequenced in a study of patients and donors after allogeneic stem cell transplantation. TCRdb passed the RT-PCR reads through MiXCR, listing each CDR3 protein once. The table includes 370 or so distinct CDR3 sequences, around 1.3% detected once. The sample comprised blood, either unsorted or a sorted T cell fraction (not recorded which). These receptors were taken from a human donor who was either an allogeneic HSCT recipient or a stem cell or donor lymphocyte infusion donor (not recorded which). It is not recorded whose cells these are; they may come from a transplant donor.

This clonotype counts as large. The V call is TRBV5-1, the J call TRBJ1-1; D is undetermined. The CDR3 runs to 14 residues. The V gene's germline CDR1 is SGHRS and CDR2 YFSETQ. V was clipped by 2 bases and J by 1 base, with 9 bases between them. CDR3 sequence: CASSLSEKNTEAFF. The CDR3 region has the DNA TGCGCCAGCAGCTTATCGGAGAAGAACACTGAAGCTTTCTTT.

In this sample, this clonotype is large. The rearrangement uses TRBV5-1 and TRBJ2-3, with TRBD2 matching 13 bases. From germline, CDR1 is SGHRS and CDR2 YFSETQ. There are 18 residues in the CDR3. The V gene end was trimmed by 2 bases and the J gene end by 2 bases; junction bases not matched to a gene: 8. This CDR3 is CASSLGLAGAHITDTQYF. CDR3 nucleotide sequence: TGCGCCAGCAGCTTAGGACTAGCGGGGGCCCATATCACAGATACGCAGTATTTT.

This clonotype is termed medium-sized. This sequence joins TRBV12-3 or TRBV12-4 and TRBJ1-5; 7 nucleotides match TRBD1. The CDR3 covers 15 residues. The V and J ends lost 5 bases and 4 bases, in that order; junction bases with no gene match: 8. Here the CDR3 reads CASSPRGIGNQPQHF. CDR3 DNA: TGTGCCAGCAGTCCCAGGGGGATTGGGAATCAGCCCCAGCATTTT.